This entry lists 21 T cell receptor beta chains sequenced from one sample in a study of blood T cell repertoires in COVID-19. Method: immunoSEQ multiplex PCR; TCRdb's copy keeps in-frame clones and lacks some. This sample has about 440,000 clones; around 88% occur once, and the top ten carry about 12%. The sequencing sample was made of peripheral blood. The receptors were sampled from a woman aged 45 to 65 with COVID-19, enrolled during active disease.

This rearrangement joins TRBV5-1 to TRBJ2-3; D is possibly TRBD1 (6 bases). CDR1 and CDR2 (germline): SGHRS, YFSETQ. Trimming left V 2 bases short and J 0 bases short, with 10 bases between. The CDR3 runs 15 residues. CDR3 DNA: TGCGCCAGCAGCTTCATGGGGGCTAGCACAGATACGCAGTATTTT. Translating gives CASSFMGASTDTQYF.

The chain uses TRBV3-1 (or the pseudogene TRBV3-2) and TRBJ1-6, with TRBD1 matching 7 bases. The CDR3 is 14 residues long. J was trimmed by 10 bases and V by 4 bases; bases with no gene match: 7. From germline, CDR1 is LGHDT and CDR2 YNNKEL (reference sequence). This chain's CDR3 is CASSPQGPKSPLHF. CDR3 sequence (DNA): TGTGCCAGCAGCCCACAGGGGCCCAAGTCACCCCTCCACTTT.

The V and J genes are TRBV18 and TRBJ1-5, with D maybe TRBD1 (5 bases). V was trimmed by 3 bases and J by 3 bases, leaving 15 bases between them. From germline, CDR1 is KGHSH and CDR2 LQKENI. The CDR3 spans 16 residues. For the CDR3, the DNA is TGTGCCAGCTCACCTCGCGTAGGGGTTACCAATCAGCCCCAGCATTTT. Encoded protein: CASSPRVGVTNQPQHF. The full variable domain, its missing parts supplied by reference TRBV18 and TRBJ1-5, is NAGVMQNPRHLVRRRGQEARLRCSPMKGHSHVYWYRQLPEEGLKFMVYLQKENIIDESGMPKERFSAEFPKEGPSILRIQQVVRGDSAAYFCASSPRVGVTNQPQHFGDGTRLSIL.

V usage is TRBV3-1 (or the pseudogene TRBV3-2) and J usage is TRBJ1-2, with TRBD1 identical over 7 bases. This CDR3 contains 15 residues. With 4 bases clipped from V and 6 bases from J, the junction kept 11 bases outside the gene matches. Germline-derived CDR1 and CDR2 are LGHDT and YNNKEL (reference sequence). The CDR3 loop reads CASSLIPGTVDGYTF. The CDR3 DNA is TGTGCCAGCAGCCTCATCCCGGGGACAGTCGATGGCTACACCTTC.

Here the CDR3 reads CASSIGAGGFSSTDTQYF. Written as DNA, the CDR3 is TGTGCCAGTAGTATTGGGGCGGGGGGTTTCTCTAGCACAGATACGCAGTATTTT. The rearrangement uses TRBV19 and TRBJ2-3, with 8 bases identical to TRBD2. Trimming cost V 3 bases and J 0 bases; bases outside gene matches: 11. CDR3 length: 18 amino acids. Germline V gene lookup returns CDR1 LNHDA and CDR2 SQIVND (reference sequence).

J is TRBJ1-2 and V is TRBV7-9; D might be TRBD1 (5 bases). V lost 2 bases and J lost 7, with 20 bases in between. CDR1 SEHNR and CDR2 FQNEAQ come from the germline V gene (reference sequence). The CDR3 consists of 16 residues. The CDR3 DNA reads TGTGCCAGCAGCTTATCCTTCGGGGGAGGGTTGTCTGGCTACACCTTC. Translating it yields CASSLSFGGGLSGYTF.

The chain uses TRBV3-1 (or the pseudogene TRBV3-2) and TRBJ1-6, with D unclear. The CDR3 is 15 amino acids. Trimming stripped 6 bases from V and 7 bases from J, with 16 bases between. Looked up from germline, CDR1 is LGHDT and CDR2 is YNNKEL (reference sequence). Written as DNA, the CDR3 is TGTGCCAGCAGATTGGCAGGAATCGTGAATTCACCCCTCCACTTT. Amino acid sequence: CASRLAGIVNSPLHF.

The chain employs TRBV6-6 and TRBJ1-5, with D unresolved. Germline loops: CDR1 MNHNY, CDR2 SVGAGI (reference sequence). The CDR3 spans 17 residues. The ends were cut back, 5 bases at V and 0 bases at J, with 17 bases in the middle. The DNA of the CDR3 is TGTGCCAGCAGTCGCGGCGGCGGGCTAGCTAGCAATCAGCCCCAGCATTTT. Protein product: CASSRGGGLASNQPQHF.

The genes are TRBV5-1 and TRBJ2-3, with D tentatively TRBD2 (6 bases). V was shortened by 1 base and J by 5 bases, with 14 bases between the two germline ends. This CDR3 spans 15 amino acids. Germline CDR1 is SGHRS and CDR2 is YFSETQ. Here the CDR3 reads CASSLRLAGIDTQYF. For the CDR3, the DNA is TGCGCCAGCAGCTTGAGGCTTGCGGGGATAGATACGCAGTATTTT. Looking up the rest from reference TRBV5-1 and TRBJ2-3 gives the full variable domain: KAGVTQTPRYLIKTRGQQVTLSCSPISGHRSVSWYQQTPGQGLQFLFEYFSETQRNKGNFPGRFSGRQFSNSRSEMNVSTLELGDSALYLCASSLRLAGIDTQYFGPGTRLTVL.

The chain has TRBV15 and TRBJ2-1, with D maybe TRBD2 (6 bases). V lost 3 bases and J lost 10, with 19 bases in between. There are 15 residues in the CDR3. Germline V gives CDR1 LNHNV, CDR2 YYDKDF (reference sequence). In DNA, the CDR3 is TGTGCCACCAGCAGGCCACCGGGACTCTCCCAAGAGCAGTTCTTC. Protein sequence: CATSRPPGLSQEQFF. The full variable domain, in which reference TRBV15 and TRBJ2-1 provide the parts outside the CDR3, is DAMVIQNPRYQVTQFGKPVTLSCSQTLNHNVMYWYQQKSSQAPKLLFHYYDKDFNNEADTPDNFQSRRPNTSFCFLDIRSPGLGDTAMYLCATSRPPGLSQEQFFGPGTRLTVL.

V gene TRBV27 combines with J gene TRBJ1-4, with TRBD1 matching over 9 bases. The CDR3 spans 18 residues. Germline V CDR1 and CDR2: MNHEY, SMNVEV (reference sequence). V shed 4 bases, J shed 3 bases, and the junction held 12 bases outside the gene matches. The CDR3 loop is CASSSGHGTGKANEKLFF. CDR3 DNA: TGTGCCAGCAGTTCGGGACACGGGACAGGGAAGGCTAATGAAAAACTGTTTTTT.

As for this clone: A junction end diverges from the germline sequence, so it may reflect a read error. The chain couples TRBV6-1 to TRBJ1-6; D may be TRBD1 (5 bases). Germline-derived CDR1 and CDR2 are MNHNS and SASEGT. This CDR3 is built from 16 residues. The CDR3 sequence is CASSEEGWYYNSPLHF. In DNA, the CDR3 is TGTGCCAGCAGCGAAGAGGGGTGGTACTATAATTCACCCCTCCACTTT.

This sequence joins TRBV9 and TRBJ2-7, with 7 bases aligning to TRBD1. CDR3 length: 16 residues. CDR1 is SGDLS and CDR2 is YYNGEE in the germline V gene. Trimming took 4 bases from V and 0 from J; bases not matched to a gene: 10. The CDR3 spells CASSFHRDSSSYEQYF. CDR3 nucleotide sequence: TGTGCCAGCAGCTTCCACCGGGACAGCAGCTCCTACGAGCAGTACTTC. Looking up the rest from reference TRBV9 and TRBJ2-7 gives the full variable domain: DSGVTQTPKHLITATGQRVTLRCSPRSGDLSVYWYQQSLDQGLQFLIQYYNGEERAKGNILERFSAQQFPDLHSELNLSSLELGDSALYFCASSFHRDSSSYEQYFGPGTRLTVT.

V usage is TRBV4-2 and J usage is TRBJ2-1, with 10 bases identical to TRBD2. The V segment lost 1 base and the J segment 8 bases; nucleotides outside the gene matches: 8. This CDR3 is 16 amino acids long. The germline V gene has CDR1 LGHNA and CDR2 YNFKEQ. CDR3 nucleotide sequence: TGTGCCAGCAGCCAAGGCGGAGCGGGGGGGCGATATGAGCAGTTCTTC. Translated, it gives CASSQGGAGGRYEQFF.

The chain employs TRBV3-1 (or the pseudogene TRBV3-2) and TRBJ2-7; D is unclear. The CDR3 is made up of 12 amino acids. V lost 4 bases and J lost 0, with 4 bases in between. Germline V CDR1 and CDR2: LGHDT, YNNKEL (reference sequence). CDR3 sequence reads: CASSPSSYEQYF. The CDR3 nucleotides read TGTGCCAGCAGCCCCAGCTCCTACGAGCAGTACTTC.

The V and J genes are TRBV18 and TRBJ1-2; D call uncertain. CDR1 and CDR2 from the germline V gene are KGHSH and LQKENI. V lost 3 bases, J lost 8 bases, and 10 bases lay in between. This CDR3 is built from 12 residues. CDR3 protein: CASSPPGEGYTF. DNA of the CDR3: TGTGCCAGCTCACCGCCCGGGGAAGGCTACACCTTC.

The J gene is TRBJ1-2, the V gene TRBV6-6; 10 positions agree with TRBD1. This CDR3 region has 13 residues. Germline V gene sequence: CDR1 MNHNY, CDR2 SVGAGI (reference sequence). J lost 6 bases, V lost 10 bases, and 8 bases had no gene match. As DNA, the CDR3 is TGTGCCACCGATCGACAGGGGGCAAATGGCTACACCTTC. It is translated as CATDRQGANGYTF.

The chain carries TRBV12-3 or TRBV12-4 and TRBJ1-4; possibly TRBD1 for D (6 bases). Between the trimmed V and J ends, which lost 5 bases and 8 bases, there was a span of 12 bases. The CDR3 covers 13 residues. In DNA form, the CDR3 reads TGTGCCAGCAGTAAGGGGGGGCGGGAAAAACTGTTTTTT. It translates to CASSKGGREKLFF.

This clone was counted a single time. CDR3 DNA sequence: TGTGCCAGCAGCCCTAACTCGGGATTCGGCGCAGATACGCAGTATTTT. Its translation is CASSPNSGFGADTQYF. The genes are TRBV9 and TRBJ2-3; TRBD2 might be the D (5 bases). The CDR3 loop spans 16 amino acids. Trimming pared 4 bases from V and 4 bases from J, leaving 19 bases between. Germline assignment: CDR1 SGDLS and CDR2 YYNGEE.

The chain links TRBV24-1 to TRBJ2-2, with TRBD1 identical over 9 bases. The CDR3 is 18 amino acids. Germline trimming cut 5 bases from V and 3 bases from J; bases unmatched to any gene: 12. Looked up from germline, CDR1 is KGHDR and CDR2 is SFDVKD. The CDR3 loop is CATSGGDRVKGDTGELFF. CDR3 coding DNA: TGTGCCACCAGTGGAGGGGACAGGGTCAAAGGGGACACCGGGGAGCTGTTTTTT.

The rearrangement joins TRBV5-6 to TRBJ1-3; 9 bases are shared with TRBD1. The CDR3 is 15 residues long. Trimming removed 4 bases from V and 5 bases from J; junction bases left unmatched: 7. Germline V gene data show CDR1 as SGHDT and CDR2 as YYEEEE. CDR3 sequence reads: CASSEGQGGRNTIYF. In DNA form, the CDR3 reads TGTGCCAGCAGCGAGGGACAGGGAGGCCGAAACACCATATATTTT.